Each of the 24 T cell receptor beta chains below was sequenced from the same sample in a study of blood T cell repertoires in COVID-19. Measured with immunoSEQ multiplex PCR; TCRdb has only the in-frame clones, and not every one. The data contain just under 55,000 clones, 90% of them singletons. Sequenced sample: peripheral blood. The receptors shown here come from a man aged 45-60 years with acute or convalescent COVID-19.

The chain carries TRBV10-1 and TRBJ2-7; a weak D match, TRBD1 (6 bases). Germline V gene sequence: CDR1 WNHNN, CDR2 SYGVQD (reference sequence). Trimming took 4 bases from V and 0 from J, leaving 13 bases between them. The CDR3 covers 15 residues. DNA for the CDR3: TGCGCCAGCAGTGGGACAGAACTGAGCTCCTACGAGCAGTACTTC. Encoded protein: CASSGTELSSYEQYF.

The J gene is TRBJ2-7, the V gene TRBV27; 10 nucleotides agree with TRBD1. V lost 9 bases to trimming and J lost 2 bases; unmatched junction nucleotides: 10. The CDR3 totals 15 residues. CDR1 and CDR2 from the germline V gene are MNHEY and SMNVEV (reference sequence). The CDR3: CASSYSGTGAYEQYF. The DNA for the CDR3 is TGTGCCAGTTCTTACTCCGGGACAGGGGCCTACGAGCAGTACTTC.

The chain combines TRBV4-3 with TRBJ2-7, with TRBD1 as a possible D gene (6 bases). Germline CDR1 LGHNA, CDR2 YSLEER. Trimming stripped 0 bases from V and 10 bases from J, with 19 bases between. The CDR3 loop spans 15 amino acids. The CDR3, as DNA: TGCGCCAGCAGCCAAGATCTAGGACAGTTTCAATCCCAGTACTTC. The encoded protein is CASSQDLGQFQSQYF.

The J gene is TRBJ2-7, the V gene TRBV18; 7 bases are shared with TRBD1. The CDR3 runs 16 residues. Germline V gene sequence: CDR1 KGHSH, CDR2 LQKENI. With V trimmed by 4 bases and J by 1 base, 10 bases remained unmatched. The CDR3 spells CASSRQRQGSSYEQYF. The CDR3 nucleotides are TGTGCCAGCTCACGCCAGCGACAGGGCTCATCCTACGAGCAGTACTTC.

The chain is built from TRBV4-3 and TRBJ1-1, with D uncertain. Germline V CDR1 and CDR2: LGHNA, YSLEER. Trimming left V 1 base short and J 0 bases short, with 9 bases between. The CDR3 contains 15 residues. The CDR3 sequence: CASSQGAQLNTEAFF. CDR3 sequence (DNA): TGCGCCAGCAGCCAAGGGGCCCAGTTGAACACTGAAGCTTTCTTT.

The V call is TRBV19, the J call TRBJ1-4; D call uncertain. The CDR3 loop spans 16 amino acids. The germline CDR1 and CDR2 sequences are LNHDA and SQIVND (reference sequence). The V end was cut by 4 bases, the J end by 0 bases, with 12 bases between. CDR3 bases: TGTGCCAGTAGTACGGGCGAGGGAACAACTAATGAAAAACTGTTTTTT. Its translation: CASSTGEGTTNEKLFF.

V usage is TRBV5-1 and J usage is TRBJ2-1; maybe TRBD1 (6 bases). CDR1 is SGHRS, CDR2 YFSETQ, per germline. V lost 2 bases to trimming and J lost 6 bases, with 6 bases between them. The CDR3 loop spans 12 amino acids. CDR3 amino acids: CASSLQGNEQFF. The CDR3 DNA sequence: TGCGCCAGCAGCTTACAGGGCAATGAGCAGTTCTTC. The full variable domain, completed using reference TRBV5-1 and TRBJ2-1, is KAGVTQTPRYLIKTRGQQVTLSCSPISGHRSVSWYQQTPGQGLQFLFEYFSETQRNKGNFPGRFSGRQFSNSRSEMNVSTLELGDSALYLCASSLQGNEQFFGPGTRLTVL.

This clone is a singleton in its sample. The CDR3 is CASSYLKRDRGYEQYF. CDR3 DNA sequence: TGTGCCAGCAGTTATCTTAAAAGGGACAGGGGTTACGAGCAGTACTTC. This chain connects TRBV6-5 to TRBJ2-7; 10 nucleotides align to TRBD1. From germline, CDR1 is MNHEY and CDR2 SVGAGI. The CDR3 spans 16 residues. V lost 3 bases, J lost 4 bases, and 9 bases stayed unmatched.

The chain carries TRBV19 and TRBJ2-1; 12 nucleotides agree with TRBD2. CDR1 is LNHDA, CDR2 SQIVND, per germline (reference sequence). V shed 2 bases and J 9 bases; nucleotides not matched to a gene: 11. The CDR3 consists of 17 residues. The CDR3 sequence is CASSIRRASGRAVEQFF. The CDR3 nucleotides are TGTGCCAGTAGTATACGGAGGGCTAGCGGGAGGGCCGTTGAGCAGTTCTTC.

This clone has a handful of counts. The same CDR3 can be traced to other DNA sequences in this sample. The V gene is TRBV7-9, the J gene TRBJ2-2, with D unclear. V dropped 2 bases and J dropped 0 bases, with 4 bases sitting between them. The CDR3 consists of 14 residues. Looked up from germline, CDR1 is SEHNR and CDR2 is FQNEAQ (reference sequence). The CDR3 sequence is CASSLRANTGELFF. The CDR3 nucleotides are TGTGCCAGCAGCTTACGGGCGAACACCGGGGAGCTGTTTTTT.

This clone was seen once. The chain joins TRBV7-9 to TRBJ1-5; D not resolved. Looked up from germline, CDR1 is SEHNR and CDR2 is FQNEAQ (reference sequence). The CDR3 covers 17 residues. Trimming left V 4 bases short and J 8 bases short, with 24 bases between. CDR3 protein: CASSSATGSRMAEPQHF. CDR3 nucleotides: TGTGCCAGCAGCTCCGCCACGGGGTCCCGAATGGCGGAGCCCCAGCATTTT.

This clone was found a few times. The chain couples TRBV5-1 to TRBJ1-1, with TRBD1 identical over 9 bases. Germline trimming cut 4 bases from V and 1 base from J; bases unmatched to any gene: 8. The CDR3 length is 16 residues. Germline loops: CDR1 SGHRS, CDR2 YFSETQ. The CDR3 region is CASSGGDRVENTEAFF. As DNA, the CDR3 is TGCGCCAGCAGCGGGGGGGACAGGGTCGAGAACACTGAAGCTTTCTTT.

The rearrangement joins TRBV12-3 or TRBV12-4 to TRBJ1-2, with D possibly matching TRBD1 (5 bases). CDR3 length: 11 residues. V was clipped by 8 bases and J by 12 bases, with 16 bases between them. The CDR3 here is CASGRDSRHTF. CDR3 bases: TGTGCCAGCGGGCGGGACTCAAGGCACACCTTC.

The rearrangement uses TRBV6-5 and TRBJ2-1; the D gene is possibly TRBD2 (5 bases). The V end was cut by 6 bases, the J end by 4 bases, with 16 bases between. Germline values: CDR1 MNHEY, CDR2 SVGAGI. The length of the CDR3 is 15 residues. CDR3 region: CASSPSGTFYNEQFF. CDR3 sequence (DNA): TGTGCCAGCAGCCCCAGCGGTACCTTTTACAATGAGCAGTTCTTC.

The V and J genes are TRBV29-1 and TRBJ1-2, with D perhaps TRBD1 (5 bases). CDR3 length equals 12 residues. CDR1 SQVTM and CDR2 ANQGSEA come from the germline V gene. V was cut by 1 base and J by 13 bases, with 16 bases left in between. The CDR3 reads CSVEAVLSGGTF. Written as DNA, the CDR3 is TGCAGCGTTGAAGCGGTGCTGTCCGGGGGCACCTTC.

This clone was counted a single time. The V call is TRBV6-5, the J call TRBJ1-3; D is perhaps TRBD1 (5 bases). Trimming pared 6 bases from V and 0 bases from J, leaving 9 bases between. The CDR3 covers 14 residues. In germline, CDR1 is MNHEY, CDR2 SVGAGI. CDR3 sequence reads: CASRDGGSGNTIYF. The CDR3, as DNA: TGTGCCAGCAGAGACGGGGGCTCTGGAAACACCATATATTTT.

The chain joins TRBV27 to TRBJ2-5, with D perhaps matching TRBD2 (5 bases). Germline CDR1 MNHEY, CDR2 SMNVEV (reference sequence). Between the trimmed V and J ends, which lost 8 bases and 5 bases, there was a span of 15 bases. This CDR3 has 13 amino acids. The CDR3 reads CASRRRHMETQYF. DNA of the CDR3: TGTGCCAGCCGCCGGAGGCATATGGAGACCCAGTACTTC.

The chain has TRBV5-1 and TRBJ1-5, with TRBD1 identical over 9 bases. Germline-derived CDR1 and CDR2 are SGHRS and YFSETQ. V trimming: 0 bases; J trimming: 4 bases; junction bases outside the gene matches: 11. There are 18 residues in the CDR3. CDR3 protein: CASSLGPPGQGRNQPQHF. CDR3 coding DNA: TGCGCCAGCAGCTTGGGACCTCCGGGACAGGGAAGAAATCAGCCCCAGCATTTT.

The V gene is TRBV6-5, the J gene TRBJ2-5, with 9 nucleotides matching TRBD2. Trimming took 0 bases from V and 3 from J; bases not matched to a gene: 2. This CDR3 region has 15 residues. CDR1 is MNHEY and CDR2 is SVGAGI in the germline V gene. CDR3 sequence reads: CASSYSRLAEETQYF. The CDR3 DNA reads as TGTGCCAGCAGTTACTCGAGACTAGCGGAAGAGACCCAGTACTTC.

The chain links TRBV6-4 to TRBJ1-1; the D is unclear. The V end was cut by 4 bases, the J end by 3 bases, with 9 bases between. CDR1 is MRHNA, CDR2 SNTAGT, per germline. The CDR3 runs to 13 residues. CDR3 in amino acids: CASSAGFDTEAFF. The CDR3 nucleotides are TGTGCCAGCAGTGCGGGGTTCGACACTGAAGCTTTCTTT.

CDR3 loop: CASSLEGSGSYEQYF. CDR3 sequence (DNA): TGTGCCAGCAGCTTAGAGGGTAGCGGGAGCTACGAGCAGTACTTC. The chain couples TRBV7-9 to TRBJ2-7; 9 bases align to TRBD2. The CDR3 runs 15 residues. V trimming: 1 base; J trimming: 3 bases; junction bases outside the gene matches: 4. The V gene's germline CDR1 is SEHNR and CDR2 FQNEAQ (reference sequence).

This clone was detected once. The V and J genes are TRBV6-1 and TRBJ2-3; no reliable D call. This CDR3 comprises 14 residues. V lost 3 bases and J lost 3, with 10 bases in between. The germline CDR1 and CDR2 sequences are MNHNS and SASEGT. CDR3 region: CASSEWAGTDTQYF. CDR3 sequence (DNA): TGTGCCAGCAGTGAGTGGGCTGGGACAGATACGCAGTATTTT.

The CDR3: CASSQDGAGEKLFF. The CDR3, as DNA: TGCGCCAGCAGCCAAGATGGAGCAGGGGAAAAACTGTTTTTT. V is TRBV4-3 and J is TRBJ1-4; possibly TRBD1 for D (5 bases). The CDR3 is made up of 14 amino acids. The germline CDR1 and CDR2 sequences are LGHNA and YSLEER. Trimming left V 0 bases short and J 8 bases short, with 10 bases between.

In nucleotides, the CDR3 is TGCGCCAGCAGCTTTACAGGGGCTGAAGCTTTCTTT. Residues: CASSFTGAEAFF. This rearrangement joins TRBV5-1 to TRBJ1-1; 7 positions match TRBD1. CDR1 and CDR2 (germline): SGHRS, YFSETQ. The CDR3 runs 12 residues. V lost 2 bases, J lost 6 bases, and 1 base stayed unmatched. The variable domain in full, completed from reference TRBV5-1 and TRBJ1-1, reads KAGVTQTPRYLIKTRGQQVTLSCSPISGHRSVSWYQQTPGQGLQFLFEYFSETQRNKGNFPGRFSGRQFSNSRSEMNVSTLELGDSALYLCASSFTGAEAFFGQGTRLTVV.